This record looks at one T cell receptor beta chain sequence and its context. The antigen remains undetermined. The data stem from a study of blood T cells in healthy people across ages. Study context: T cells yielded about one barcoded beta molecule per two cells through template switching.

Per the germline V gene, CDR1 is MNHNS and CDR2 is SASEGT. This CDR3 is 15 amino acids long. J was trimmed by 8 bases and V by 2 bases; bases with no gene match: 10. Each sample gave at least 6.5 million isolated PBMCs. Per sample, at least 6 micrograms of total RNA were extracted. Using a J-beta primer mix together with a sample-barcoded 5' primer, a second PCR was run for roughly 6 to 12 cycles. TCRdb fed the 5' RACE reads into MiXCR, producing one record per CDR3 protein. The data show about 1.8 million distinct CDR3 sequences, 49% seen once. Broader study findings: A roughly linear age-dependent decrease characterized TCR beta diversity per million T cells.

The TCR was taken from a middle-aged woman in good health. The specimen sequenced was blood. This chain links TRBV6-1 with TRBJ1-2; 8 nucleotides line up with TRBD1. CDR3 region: CASSELGQVLRGYTF. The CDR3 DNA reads TGTGCCAGCAGTGAACTGGGACAGGTCTTACGAGGCTACACCTTC.